This record looks at one TCR beta chain sequence and its context. This entry is derived from a study of blood T cell repertoires in COVID-19. For the study at large: The United States, Italy and Spain provided the acute and convalescent COVID-19 samples. PBMCs, B-cell-depleted T cells, or T cells provided the cDNA or gDNA that made up the material.

V dropped 4 bases and J dropped 0 bases, with 15 bases sitting between them. Germline V gene data show CDR1 as SGHDT and CDR2 as YYEEEE. CDR3 size: 16 residues. As processed by the authors: By means of reference gene primer amplification, nucleated cell counts were estimated. The method was immunoSEQ multiplex PCR; TCRdb's version includes in-frame clones alone and lacks a portion of them. D and trimming come from the DNA, and the V and J calls and clone size come from that table. The table includes some 41,000 clones, around 87% detected once. The sequenced sample consisted of peripheral blood. The rearrangement links TRBV5-6 to TRBJ2-3; possibly TRBD1 for D (6 bases). This receptor was obtained from a woman aged 80 or over with active COVID-19. CDR3 protein: CASSIDRYPSTDTQYF. CDR3 bases: TGTGCCAGCAGCATAGACAGGTACCCTAGCACAGATACGCAGTATTTT.